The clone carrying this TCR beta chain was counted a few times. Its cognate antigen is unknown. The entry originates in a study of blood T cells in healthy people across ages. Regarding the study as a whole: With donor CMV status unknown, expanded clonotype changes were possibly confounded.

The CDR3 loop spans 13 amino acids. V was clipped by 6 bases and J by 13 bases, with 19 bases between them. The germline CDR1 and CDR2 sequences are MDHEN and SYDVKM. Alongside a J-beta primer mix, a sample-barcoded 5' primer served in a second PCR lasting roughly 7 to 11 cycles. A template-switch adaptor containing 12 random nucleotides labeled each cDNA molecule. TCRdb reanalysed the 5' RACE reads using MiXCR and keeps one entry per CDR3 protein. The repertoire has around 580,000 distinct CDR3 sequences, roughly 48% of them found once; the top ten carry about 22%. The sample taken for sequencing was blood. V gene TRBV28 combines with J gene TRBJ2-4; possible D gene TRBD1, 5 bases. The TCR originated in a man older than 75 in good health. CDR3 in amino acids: CASRRQSSGEQYF. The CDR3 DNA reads TGTGCCAGCAGGCGACAGTCTTCGGGTGAGCAGTACTTC.